What follows are 5 T cell receptor beta chains derived from one specimen sequenced in a study of control samples from healthy donors and cancer patients. TCRdb's copy holds only in-frame clones and misses some; the assay was immunoSEQ multiplex PCR. Among fewer than 200,000 clones listed, approximately 94% were seen once. What was sequenced was PBMCs. These receptor sequences come from a man aged 60-69 years with colorectal cancer.

The V and J genes are TRBV18 and TRBJ1-2, with D perhaps matching TRBD1 (6 bases). This CDR3 comprises 15 residues. Between the trimmed V and J ends, which lost 5 bases and 0 bases, there was a span of 13 bases. Looked up from germline, CDR1 is KGHSH and CDR2 is LQKENI. The CDR3 coding sequence is TGTGCCAGCTCAACCCCGACAGGAGCTAACTATGGCTACACCTTC. Translating it yields CASSTPTGANYGYTF.

V is TRBV5-4 and J is TRBJ1-3; D is ambiguous. The CDR3 has 15 amino acids. V lost 0 bases and J 1 base, leaving 8 bases between the germline ends. Germline values: CDR1 SGHNT, CDR2 YYREEE (reference sequence). The CDR3 region is CASSLGGSSGNTIYF. The CDR3 DNA sequence: TGTGCCAGCAGCTTGGGAGGGTCTTCTGGAAACACCATATATTTT.

The gene calls are TRBV5-6 and TRBJ2-5, with no clear D. Germline values: CDR1 SGHDT, CDR2 YYEEEE. There are 13 residues in the CDR3. V was shortened by 4 bases and J by 7 bases, with 14 bases between the two germline ends. CDR3 in DNA: TGTGCCAGCAGCAACGGGCCAGACGGGACCCAGTACTTC. This gives the protein CASSNGPDGTQYF.

This sequence joins TRBV5-1 and TRBJ1-4; 11 bases map to TRBD1. Unmatched junction bases numbered 6, after V lost 4 bases and J lost 7 bases. CDR1 and CDR2 from the germline V gene are SGHRS and YFSETQ. The CDR3 contains 15 residues. The DNA of the CDR3 is TGCGCCAGCAGCCAAGCCGGGACAGGGGGTGAAAAACTGTTTTTT. Translating gives CASSQAGTGGEKLFF.

The rearrangement links TRBV6-6 to TRBJ1-1; TRBD1 agrees at 7 bases. Germline CDR1 reads MNHNY; CDR2 reads SVGAGI (reference sequence). V lost 3 bases, J lost 3 bases, and 10 bases stayed unmatched. The CDR3 runs to 16 residues. CDR3 amino acids: CASSYDRVAVDTEAFF. The CDR3 coding sequence is TGTGCCAGCAGTTATGACAGGGTTGCTGTTGACACTGAAGCTTTCTTT.